Sequencing of this TCR beta chain was carried out in a study of CD8 T cells in Susac syndrome (dated by TCRdb to between 2017 and 2020). In the study overall: Among the Susac syndrome patients who were sequenced, clinically active disease was present in six and clinical remission was observed in 8 or 9. Whether CD8+ T cell activation and differentiation in Susac syndrome was antigen driven was tested using repertoire sequencing. At blood withdrawal, Susac syndrome patients were therapy-naive, treated with corticosteroids (with IVIg additionally given to some), or treated with IVIg alone. General findings and caveats noted by the study authors: The number of individuals in the TCR sequencing and HLA analysis was acknowledged as relatively small. In the CD4+ T cell repertoire of Susac syndrome patients, clonal expansion was not detected.

In its sample, this clonotype was seen a few times. This clone's antigen is unknown. No per-base quality is available; no much larger clone lies one base away. A distance of 12 bases separates the germline ends of V and J, which lose 5 bases and 4 bases respectively. Counted from cysteine to phenylalanine, this CDR3 has 15 amino acids. Just the 45-base CDR3 DNA is kept, in frame starting at base 1. Reading the germline V gene gives CDR1 SGHTA and CDR2 FQGTGA. RNA was extracted using the RNeasy kit, and about 0.5 to 1 ug of the RNA was reverse transcribed with random hexamers. The immunoSEQ multiplex PCR assay, which covers 54 Vbeta and 13 Jbeta segments, was used to amplify TCR beta CDR3 regions. PCR amplification bias was corrected by using a synthetic template baseline for primer optimization and computational correction. On the study's bioinformatics: Reads were annotated to V, D and J genes per IMGT and analyzed with immunoSEQ Analyzer, keeping only productive sequences. Clonality was computed as one minus Shannon entropy normalized by log2 of the number of productive unique sequences. For each patient and control, public and private clones were evaluated within the 100 most prevalent clones. Clones were defined as Susac-specific if absent from the healthy and MS cohorts, from some 1,000 published viral clones and from other ImmuneACCESS disease sequences. Using fastp at Q25 and MiXCR, TCRdb reprocessed the public reads and kept productive beta chains. Merged by CDR3 protein, the rows form single entries marked with the most common genes and DNA. The V and J calls reflect TCRdb's pipeline rather than the authors' work. This sample is represented by approximately 160,000 distinct CDR3 sequences; more than 95% of them were singletons. Jointly, the top ten make up 0.1% to 0.15% of the sample.

Peripheral blood CD8+ and CD4+ T cells from healthy donors, Susac syndrome patients and multiple sclerosis patients were profiled using high-throughput TCR beta sequencing. Susac syndrome patients met recently defined diagnostic criteria for definite or probable disease. Bulk CD8+ and CD4+ T cells were purified by magnetic negative isolation, while CD8+ TEMRA cells were enriched using FACS. Blood was drawn into EDTA tubes, processed within 24 hours, and PBMCs were isolated by density gradient centrifugation. PBMCs intended for TCR sequencing were cryopreserved in liquid nitrogen and thawed later in a water bath at 37 degrees C. The sorted or isolated CD4+, CD8+ and CD8+ TEMRA cells had a purity of 90% or higher.

Recombination connected TRBV7-3 to TRBJ2-6; 7 matching bases give a weak D call of TRBD1. The TCR was taken from a human donor with Susac syndrome. Specimen: CD4+ T cells from PBMCs. The DNA sequence is as follows: TGTGCCAGCAGCCAGGGGGGCACCGGGGCCAACGTCCTGACTTTC. It codes for CASSQGGTGANVLTF.